A single sample gave rise to the 15 T cell receptor beta chains below, sequenced in a study of post-analysis software for immune sequencing data. Findings of the study overall: Elevated frequency relative to controls characterized roughly 5 TRBV segments in patients, TRBV5-6, TRBV5-1 and TRBV20-1 among them.

cDNA libraries of TCR beta carried unique molecular identifiers. Using its own MiXCR run on the PCR reads, TCRdb lists one record per CDR3 protein. The data show 350,000 to 500,000 distinct CDR3 sequences, 30% to 40% seen once. These receptors' antigens are unknown. Sequenced: blood. All receptors come from a girl aged 2 to 9 with multiple sclerosis.

The chain carries TRBV5-1 and TRBJ1-4; D might be TRBD1 (6 bases). Germline V CDR1 and CDR2: SGHRS, YFSETQ. V was cut by 4 bases and J by 7 bases, with 14 bases left in between. The CDR3 spans 14 residues. The DNA of the CDR3 is TGCGCCAGCAGCCCCGGGACACCTAGTGAAAAACTGTTTTTT. Translation: CASSPGTPSEKLFF.

This clonotype has only a few counts. This chain joins TRBV4-1 and TRBJ2-7; 9 positions match TRBD1. Germline CDR1 reads MGHRA; CDR2 reads YSYEKL. J was trimmed by 3 bases and V by 1 base; bases with no gene match: 13. The length of the CDR3 is 18 residues. The CDR3 spells CASSQVPTGGERVYEQYF. CDR3 bases: TGCGCCAGCAGCCAAGTCCCTACAGGGGGCGAAAGGGTCTACGAGCAGTACTTC.

The rearrangement uses TRBV18 and TRBJ2-4, with D uncertain. The J call may be incorrect, as the DNA end agrees better with TRBJ2-5. Germline assignment: CDR1 KGHSH and CDR2 LQKENI. The CDR3 consists of 14 residues. As DNA, the CDR3 is TGTGCCAGCTCACCAAGGCCCCGGGAAGAGACCCAGTACTTC. This gives the protein CASSPRPREETQYF.

The rearrangement links TRBV12-3 or TRBV12-4 to TRBJ1-1, with 11 bases fitting TRBD1. With 3 bases clipped from V and 9 bases from J, the junction kept 0 bases outside the gene matches. The CDR3 is 12 amino acids. The DNA for the CDR3 is TGTGCCAGCAGTTTGGACAGGGGGCAAGCTTTCTTT. Translating gives CASSLDRGQAFF.

As regards this clonotype: An end of the junction does not agree with germline; a read error may underlie this. This chain connects TRBV4-2 to TRBJ1-4; D remains unclear. CDR1 and CDR2 from the germline V gene are LGHNA and YNFKEQ. There are 16 residues in the CDR3. CDR3 loop: CASSQEVAKTNEKRFF. The CDR3, as DNA: TGTGCCAGCAGCCAAGAGGTGGCCAAAACTAATGAAAAACGGTTTTTT.

The genes are TRBV28 and TRBJ2-7; D remains unclear. Germline assignment: CDR1 MDHEN and CDR2 SYDVKM. CDR3 length: 18 amino acids. V was clipped by 7 bases and J by 7 bases, with 32 bases between them. The DNA of the CDR3 is TGTGCCAGCATCACTTTTCCGGGTCTGAGCGCCCCGCCAGGAGAGCAGTACTTC. Amino acid sequence: CASITFPGLSAPPGEQYF.

A remark on this clonotype: The junction does not match germline at one end; this may be a read error. V is TRBV7-2 and J is TRBJ2-7; 13 bases line up with TRBD2. Matching the DNA end better, TRBJ2-4 makes the J call doubtful. This CDR3 region has 19 residues. Per germline, CDR1 SGHTA and CDR2 FQGNSA. CDR3 in DNA: TGTGCCATCAGCTTAGACCTCTCAACTAGCGGGAGGGCTAGACACATTCAGTACTTC. Its protein is CAISLDLSTSGRARHIQYF.

The chain employs TRBV29-1 and TRBJ1-2; D is uncertain. Trimming took off 4 bases at V and 4 bases at J, with 16 bases between the two ends. The CDR3 length is 14 residues. Germline CDR1 is SQVTM and CDR2 is ANQGSEA. The CDR3 here is CSVGRTGSLYGYTF. The CDR3 coding sequence is TGCAGCGTTGGAAGGACGGGTTCCCTCTATGGCTACACCTTC.

The CDR3 loop reads CASSFWPANREQFF. The DNA for the CDR3 is TGTGCCAGCAGCTTTTGGCCCGCGAATCGAGAGCAGTTCTTC. The chain links TRBV7-2 to TRBJ2-1; no reliable D call. This CDR3 comprises 14 residues. Trimming cost V 3 bases and J 10 bases, with 16 bases left between them. Germline V gives CDR1 SGHTA, CDR2 FQGNSA.

This rearrangement joins TRBV28 to TRBJ1-6; 9 nucleotides agree with TRBD1. The CDR3 consists of 14 residues. V dropped 9 bases and J dropped 7; count of bases not matched to a gene: 7. The germline CDR1 and CDR2 sequences are MDHEN and SYDVKM. The CDR3 spells CASNQQGANSPLHF. The CDR3 nucleotides read TGTGCCAGTAATCAACAGGGGGCGAATTCACCCCTCCACTTT.

This clonotype showed up just a few times. The rearrangement joins TRBV29-1 to TRBJ2-4; D is unclear. V lost 4 bases, J lost 3 bases, and 10 bases lay in between. The germline CDR1 and CDR2 sequences are SQVTM and ANQGSEA. CDR3 length: 13 residues. The CDR3, as DNA: TGCAGCGTTGTCGGCAGATTCAAAAACATTCAGTACTTC. It is translated as CSVVGRFKNIQYF.

The chain carries TRBV6-5 and TRBJ1-4; D is perhaps TRBD1 (6 bases). Germline V gene lookup returns CDR1 MNHEY and CDR2 SVGAGI. The CDR3 has 15 residues. Trimming stripped 7 bases from V and 0 bases from J, with 12 bases between. CDR3 protein: CASKLEGATNEKLFF. CDR3 nucleotides: TGTGCCAGCAAACTGGAGGGGGCAACTAATGAAAAACTGTTTTTT.

This clonotype has only a few counts. The chain combines TRBV9 with TRBJ2-5, with D tentatively TRBD2 (5 bases). Deletions cut 0 bases from V and 11 bases from J, with 11 bases between. Per the germline V gene, CDR1 is SGDLS and CDR2 is YYNGEE. The CDR3 extends over 12 amino acids. In DNA, the CDR3 is TGTGCCAGCAGCGTAGACGGGATCGGGCAGTACTTC. Its translation: CASSVDGIGQYF.

The chain has TRBV10-3 and TRBJ2-1, with TRBD2 matching over 7 bases. Germline V lookup: CDR1 ENHRY, CDR2 SYGVKD. After removal of 4 bases from V and 5 bases from J, the junction contained 8 bases not matched to a gene. The CDR3 runs 15 residues. The CDR3 reads CAISGGGVTNNEQFF. CDR3 nucleotides: TGTGCCATCAGTGGGGGAGGGGTCACAAACAATGAGCAGTTCTTC.

The V gene is TRBV28, the J gene TRBJ1-2; D ambiguous. CDR1 MDHEN and CDR2 SYDVKM come from the germline V gene. Deletions cut 8 bases from V and 4 bases from J, with 20 bases between. The CDR3 is 15 amino acids. The CDR3 DNA is TGTGCCAGCCGAACTGGAGGGCCTCTCTTCTATGGCTACACCTTC. Its translation: CASRTGGPLFYGYTF.